This T cell receptor beta chain was sequenced for a study of blood T cell repertoires in COVID-19. Study-level background: Acute and convalescent COVID-19 samples came from the United States, Italy and Spain. PBMCs, B-cell-depleted T cells, or T cells provided the cDNA or gDNA that made up the material.

Per the original methods: Reference gene primer amplification gave estimated nucleated cell counts. Sequencing used immunoSEQ multiplex PCR; TCRdb keeps in-frame clones, though not all of them. The V and J calls and the clone size are those of that table, but D and trimming were determined from the DNA. The top ten clones hold roughly 25% of a sample with 70,000 to 95,000 clones, about 82% of them seen once. This clone was seen a single time. V was clipped by 4 bases and J by 0 bases, with 15 bases between them. The CDR3 length is 17 residues. The germline CDR1 and CDR2 sequences are SGHVS and FQNEAQ.

This chain links TRBV7-8 with TRBJ2-2; perhaps TRBD1 as D (7 bases). The sequence was obtained from a human donor in a cohort sampled during active COVID-19. The sequenced sample consisted of peripheral blood. CDR3 amino acids: CASSSGAGGSNTGELFF. CDR3 coding DNA: TGTGCCAGCAGCTCCGGGGCAGGGGGGTCGAACACCGGGGAGCTGTTTTTT.